One and the same sample provided the 21 T cell receptor beta chains below, sequenced in a study of T cell responses to AZD1222 COVID-19 vaccine. Measured with immunoSEQ multiplex PCR; TCRdb has only the in-frame clones, and not every one. The sample consists of about 270,000 clones, 90% to 95% of them appearing once. The starting material was peripheral blood, obtained 28 days after the second AZD1222 dose. The receptors here all came from an adult who received the AZD1222 COVID-19 vaccine.

The rearrangement uses TRBV28 and TRBJ2-2; no clear D. Trimming cost V 2 bases and J 6 bases, with 7 bases left between them. The CDR3 covers 13 residues. CDR1 and CDR2 from the germline V gene are MDHEN and SYDVKM. CDR3 sequence: CASSLKVSGELFF. CDR3 DNA sequence: TGTGCCAGCAGTTTAAAAGTATCCGGGGAGCTGTTTTTT.

The chain uses TRBV7-2 and TRBJ1-2; 7 bases are shared with TRBD1. Germline V gene data show CDR1 as SGHTA and CDR2 as FQGNSA. CDR3 size: 13 residues. V shed 5 bases and J 8 bases; nucleotides not matched to a gene: 8. CDR3 amino acids: CASSPGRDRGYTF. The CDR3 nucleotides read TGTGCCAGCAGCCCCGGGAGGGACAGAGGCTACACCTTC.

The rearrangement joins TRBV9 to TRBJ1-6; no definite D call. Looked up from germline, CDR1 is SGDLS and CDR2 is YYNGEE. V was trimmed by 0 bases and J by 8 bases, leaving 12 bases between them. The CDR3 is made up of 15 amino acids. The CDR3 nucleotides are TGTGCCAGCAGCGTAGCGTACGGCGTACATTCACCCCTCCACTTT. It is translated as CASSVAYGVHSPLHF.

The chain links TRBV28 to TRBJ2-7; the match to TRBD1 covers 8 bases. Germline assignment: CDR1 MDHEN and CDR2 SYDVKM. This CDR3 region has 14 residues. V lost 6 bases and J lost 9; bases outside the gene matches: 13. The CDR3 sequence is CASRARTGSFWQYF. CDR3 nucleotide sequence: TGTGCCAGCAGGGCGCGGACAGGGAGCTTTTGGCAGTACTTC. Full variable domain (remainder filled in from reference TRBV28 and TRBJ2-7): DVKVTQSSRYLVKRTGEKVFLECVQDMDHENMFWYRQDPGLGLRLIYFSYDVKMKEKGDIPEGYSVSREKKERFSLILESASTNQTSMYLCASRARTGSFWQYFGPGTRLTVT.

The chain employs TRBV6-2 or TRBV6-3 and TRBJ1-5; D gene uncertain. The V end lost 5 bases, the J end lost 0 bases, and 5 bases lay between the germline ends. In germline, CDR1 is MNHEY, CDR2 SVGEGT. This CDR3 spans 13 amino acids. The CDR3 loop is CASSPFSNQPQHF. CDR3 nucleotides: TGTGCCAGCAGTCCCTTTAGCAATCAGCCCCAGCATTTT.

The chain joins TRBV9 to TRBJ1-1, with unresolved D. CDR3 length equals 13 residues. The V end was cut by 0 bases, the J end by 8 bases, with 11 bases between. Per the germline V gene, CDR1 is SGDLS and CDR2 is YYNGEE. In DNA form, the CDR3 reads TGTGCCAGCAGCGTAGAGTCAGACGGCGAAGCTTTCTTT. It codes for CASSVESDGEAFF. The entire variable domain, with the rest obtained from reference TRBV9 and TRBJ1-1, is as follows: DSGVTQTPKHLITATGQRVTLRCSPRSGDLSVYWYQQSLDQGLQFLIQYYNGEERAKGNILERFSAQQFPDLHSELNLSSLELGDSALYFCASSVESDGEAFFGQGTRLTVV.

This chain joins TRBV9 and TRBJ1-6, with TRBD1 as a possible D gene (5 bases). In germline, CDR1 is SGDLS, CDR2 YYNGEE. The CDR3 consists of 15 residues. V lost 0 bases, J lost 7 bases, and 11 bases lay in between. The CDR3 sequence: CASSVEGRANSPLHF. CDR3 DNA: TGTGCCAGCAGCGTAGAGGGCAGGGCCAATTCACCCCTCCACTTT.

CDR3 protein: CASSYPRTDEQFF. The CDR3 coding sequence is TGTGCCAGCAGTTACCCTCGAACTGATGAGCAGTTCTTC. The chain combines TRBV6-6 with TRBJ2-1, with unresolved D. The CDR3 spans 13 residues. Germline V lookup: CDR1 MNHNY, CDR2 SVGAGI (reference sequence). Trimming removed 2 bases from V and 8 bases from J, with 10 bases in between.

Regarding this clone: Other DNA sequences in the sample encode the same CDR3. The J gene is TRBJ2-1, the V gene TRBV18; no firm D call. CDR1 is KGHSH, CDR2 LQKENI, per germline. CDR3 size: 13 residues. Trimming cost V 6 bases and J 4 bases, with 10 bases left between them. For the CDR3, the DNA is TGTGCCAGCTCGTCCACAGTATACAATGAGCAGTTCTTC. This translates into CASSSTVYNEQFF.

The chain links TRBV28 to TRBJ2-3; the match to TRBD1 covers 7 bases. The CDR3 runs to 15 residues. The V gene end was trimmed by 5 bases and the J gene end by 2 bases; junction bases not matched to a gene: 7. Germline CDR1 and CDR2: MDHEN and SYDVKM. The CDR3 here is CASSLTGLLTDTQYF. The DNA for the CDR3 is TGTGCCAGCAGTCTGACAGGGTTACTCACAGATACGCAGTATTTT.

This clone was recorded a few times. The conserved phenylalanine or tryptophan normally closing the CDR3 is absent here, so this likely arose from a read error. The DNA is left out, because the CDR3 cannot be placed on it with certainty; the CDR3 is given as TCRdb lists it. V is TRBV28 and J is TRBJ1-2; the table's D gene call, TRBD1, was not cross checked with the DNA. The V gene's germline CDR1 is MDHEN and CDR2 SYDVKM. The CDR3 region is 12 residues in length, termini included. CDR3 sequence reads: CASTTPGTDSLY.

This clone has just one count. This chain connects TRBV4-1 to TRBJ2-7, with 8 bases matching TRBD1. The ends lost 6 bases at V and 5 bases at J; junction bases unmatched: 6. From germline, CDR1 is MGHRA and CDR2 YSYEKL. The CDR3 length is 13 residues. CDR3 residues: CASRPQGADEQYF. The DNA for the CDR3 is TGCGCCAGCAGACCTCAGGGGGCCGACGAGCAGTACTTC.

This chain connects TRBV7-8 to TRBJ1-2; 7 positions agree with TRBD1. The CDR3 contains 14 residues. The V and J ends lost 3 bases and 4 bases, in that order; junction bases with no gene match: 5. Germline assignment: CDR1 SGHVS and CDR2 FQNEAQ. CDR3 sequence reads: CASSFSSGGYGYTF. In DNA, the CDR3 is TGTGCCAGCAGCTTCTCTTCAGGGGGCTATGGCTACACCTTC.

V usage is TRBV10-3 and J usage is TRBJ2-7, with a tentative D call TRBD1 (5 bases). V gave up 0 bases and J gave up 2 bases, with 11 bases separating them. This CDR3 has 15 residues. CDR1 and CDR2 (germline): ENHRY, SYGVKD. The DNA for the CDR3 is TGTGCCATCAGTGAGTCGATAAGACAGACCTACGAGCAGTACTTC. Encoded protein: CAISESIRQTYEQYF.

This clone appeared a single time. The rearrangement links TRBV5-1 to TRBJ2-5; 11 bases line up with TRBD1. Trimming took 5 bases from V and 5 from J; bases not matched to a gene: 8. This CDR3 is 15 amino acids long. The germline V gene has CDR1 SGHRS and CDR2 YFSETQ. The CDR3 bases are TGCGCCAGCAGTGGACAGGGGGCTACAGGGGAGACCCAGTACTTC. Residues: CASSGQGATGETQYF.

The chain uses TRBV5-1 and TRBJ2-1; D gene ambiguous. V lost 1 base and J lost 0, with 11 bases in between. This CDR3 has 16 residues. Germline V gives CDR1 SGHRS, CDR2 YFSETQ. CDR3 bases: TGCGCCAGCAGCTTGAGATCGAGAGCCTCCTACAATGAGCAGTTCTTC. Encoded protein: CASSLRSRASYNEQFF.

The V and J genes are TRBV4-3 and TRBJ2-1, with TRBD2 matching over 14 bases. CDR1 LGHNA and CDR2 YSLEER come from the germline V gene. Trimming at V came to 2 bases and at J to 10 bases, leaving 1 base not matched to a gene. CDR3 length: 14 amino acids. CDR3 DNA sequence: TGCGCCAGCAGCCAAAGACTAGCGGGAGGGGAGCAGTTCTTC. Protein sequence: CASSQRLAGGEQFF.

The gene calls are TRBV5-1 and TRBJ2-3, with a weak D call TRBD2 (6 bases). There are 16 residues in the CDR3. Germline CDR1 is SGHRS and CDR2 is YFSETQ. The V end lost 3 bases, the J end lost 5 bases, and 19 bases lay between the germline ends. CDR3 sequence: CASSSFKRAGGDTQYF. The DNA for the CDR3 is TGCGCCAGCAGCTCCTTTAAGCGGGCCGGGGGAGATACGCAGTATTTT.

This chain connects TRBV7-2 to TRBJ2-5; 9 bases fit TRBD2. The V gene's germline CDR1 is SGHTA and CDR2 FQGNSA. V was pared by 5 bases and J by 4 bases, with 11 bases of the junction left unmatched. The CDR3 has 16 residues. CDR3 sequence: CASSPSAGGSLETQYF. CDR3 sequence (DNA): TGTGCCAGCAGCCCCTCCGCGGGGGGGAGTTTAGAGACCCAGTACTTC.

This chain uses TRBV6-5 with TRBJ2-7; D is tentatively TRBD1 or TRBD2 (5 bases each). The germline V gene encodes CDR1 MNHEY and CDR2 SVGAGI. The germline V and J ends were trimmed by 2 bases and 2 bases, with 10 bases remaining between them. The CDR3 runs 14 residues. The CDR3, as DNA: TGTGCCAGCAGTTACGTCCAGGGAGCCTACGAGCAGTACTTC. Translating it yields CASSYVQGAYEQYF.

This chain links TRBV11-3 with TRBJ2-3, with 7 bases fitting TRBD2. V lost 3 bases, J lost 0 bases, and 3 bases stayed unmatched. CDR1 and CDR2 (germline): SGHNT, YENEEA. The CDR3 runs 15 residues. The chain's CDR3 is CASSLRRGSTDTQYF. The CDR3 DNA follows: TGTGCCAGCAGCTTGAGGCGGGGGAGCACAGATACGCAGTATTTT.